The TCR beta chain described here comes from a study of cytomegalovirus exposure and HLA in healthy donors. Findings and limits, study-wide: Rare TCR sequences predominated, though certain public TCRs were found in many donors. When the data were analyzed later, several of the most significant clusters appeared to be linked to common viral pathogens. A highly shared variant cluster was judged a likely technical artifact.

There are a few counts of this clone. Its specificity is not known. The study ran its PCR with 60 Vbeta and 13 Jbeta primers. Methods used by the authors: Unique TCR beta chains totaled roughly 80 million in a later count, with roughly 11 million of them shared. Clones were sequenced by immunoSEQ multiplex PCR, and TCRdb holds only the in-frame ones, with some missing. The DNA was the basis for D and trimming; V, J and clone size are from that table. The data hold around 170,000 clones, with approximately 78% observed a single time. This sequence originates from a male donor in good health and CMV-seronegative. The sample was PBMCs.

The CDR3 sequence is CASSLDTGGLSNEQFF. The CDR3 DNA is TGTGCCAGCAGCTTGGATACGGGAGGGCTGAGTAATGAGCAGTTCTTC. V gene TRBV5-6 combines with J gene TRBJ2-1; 8 nucleotides align to TRBD2. V lost 0 bases and J lost 7; bases outside the gene matches: 9. Germline CDR1 and CDR2: SGHDT and YYEEEE. The CDR3 has 16 residues.